The clone carrying this TCR beta chain came up a few times. What it binds is unknown. The CDR3 consists of 14 residues. V lost 0 bases, J lost 9 bases, and 13 bases lay in between. Per the germline V gene, CDR1 is SGDLS and CDR2 is YYNGEE. This sample stems from a study of T-cell memory formation after mild COVID-19. Overall study: Each donor largely had its own TCR clusters. Study results and limitations: SARS-CoV-2 specificity was not confirmed for second-wave clones peaking on day 37. Cross-reactive memory appears to have joined, as suggested by some responding clones showing up in pre-infection memory.

TCRdb passed the 5' RACE reads through MiXCR, listing each CDR3 protein once. In the table there are 300,000 to 400,000 distinct CDR3 sequences, roughly 13% of which are singletons. Source material: PBMCs or a T cell subset sorted from them (not recorded which). This sequence joins TRBV9 and TRBJ2-1; D not certain. The source of this sequence is a man aged 18 to 30 who had mild COVID-19 (a few samples of this study predate the infection). Cell type and time point are not known. CDR3 DNA: TGTGCCAGCAGCGTAGGGGTAGGGTACGCTGAGCAGTTCTTC. Translated, it gives CASSVGVGYAEQFF.